Below are 24 T cell receptor beta chains sequenced from a single sample in a study of blood T cell repertoires in COVID-19. The repertoire was sequenced with immunoSEQ multiplex PCR; TCRdb's copy has only in-frame clones and lacks some. The sample records hundreds of thousands of clones, 85% to 90% being singletons. The sample taken for sequencing was PBMCs or T cells enriched from blood (not recorded which). The receptors shown here come from a woman aged 18-29 years with acute COVID-19.

The V gene is TRBV5-1, the J gene TRBJ1-4; the D is unclear. This CDR3 is 17 amino acids long. CDR1 and CDR2 from the germline V gene are SGHRS and YFSETQ. V shed 1 base and J shed 3 bases, with 16 bases lying between them. CDR3 nucleotides: TGCGCCAGCAGCTTGCCGGCGGGCAGCGGGTCTAATGAAAAACTGTTTTTT. This translates into CASSLPAGSGSNEKLFF.

The chain links TRBV30 to TRBJ1-6; 11 nucleotides agree with TRBD1. The CDR3 is 14 amino acids. With V trimmed by 2 bases and J by 10 bases, 4 bases remained unmatched. Germline CDR1 reads GTSNPN; CDR2 reads SVGIG (reference sequence). CDR3 in DNA: TGTGCCTGGAGTATGGACAGGGGGCAATCACCCCTCCACTTT. Translation gives CAWSMDRGQSPLHF.

The chain carries TRBV5-1 and TRBJ2-7; weak D call: TRBD1 (6 bases). CDR1 is SGHRS and CDR2 is YFSETQ in the germline V gene. The CDR3 consists of 14 residues. V lost 0 bases and J lost 4, with 11 bases in between. Here the CDR3 reads CASSLGAGEYEQYF. As DNA, the CDR3 is TGCGCCAGCAGCTTGGGCGCAGGGGAGTACGAGCAGTACTTC.

This rearrangement joins TRBV5-6 to TRBJ2-1; 13 bases are shared with TRBD2. The length of the CDR3 is 16 residues. Germline lookup yields CDR1 SGHDT and CDR2 YYEEEE. Trimming removed 1 base from V and 4 bases from J; junction bases left unmatched: 2. The CDR3 DNA follows: TGTGCCAGCAGCTTGACTAGCGGGAGGGGGTACAATGAGCAGTTCTTC. Translation: CASSLTSGRGYNEQFF.

The chain has TRBV28 and TRBJ2-5; possibly TRBD2 for D (5 bases). Germline V gene data show CDR1 as MDHEN and CDR2 as SYDVKM. Trimming took off 6 bases at V and 2 bases at J, with 16 bases between the two ends. This CDR3 contains 15 residues. The CDR3 here is CASRSVRAPQETQYF. The CDR3 DNA reads TGTGCCAGCAGATCTGTGAGGGCTCCTCAAGAGACCCAGTACTTC.

This clone was counted once. This chain connects TRBV29-1 to TRBJ2-1; 15 bases agree with TRBD2. The CDR3 is 13 amino acids. Germline V gene lookup returns CDR1 SQVTM and CDR2 ANQGSEA. Trimming cost V 7 bases and J 10 bases; bases outside gene matches: 5. CDR3 nucleotides: TGCAGCGGAACCGGGACTAGCGGGAGGGAGCAGTTCTTC. Amino acid sequence: CSGTGTSGREQFF.

The rearrangement links TRBV5-1 to TRBJ1-2, with a weak D call TRBD1 (5 bases). Germline assignment: CDR1 SGHRS and CDR2 YFSETQ. V was clipped by 4 bases and J by 0 bases, with 16 bases between them. This CDR3 contains 16 residues. CDR3 sequence: CASSPATAIPNYGYTF. The CDR3 nucleotides read TGCGCCAGCAGCCCAGCGACAGCCATCCCTAACTATGGCTACACCTTC.

The CDR3 DNA follows: TGCGCCACCAAGACTAGCGGGGACGGGGAGCTGTTTTTT. It encodes CATKTSGDGELFF. The chain carries TRBV5-1 and TRBJ2-2, with 11 bases identical to TRBD2. The CDR3 runs to 13 residues. In germline, CDR1 is SGHRS, CDR2 YFSETQ. The J segment lost 7 bases and the V segment lost 9 bases, leaving 5 bases of the junction unmatched.

CDR3 amino acids: CASSDDRGIAKNIQYF. CDR3 nucleotide sequence: TGTGCCAGCAGTGACGACAGAGGAATAGCCAAAAACATTCAGTACTTC. The chain is built from TRBV2 and TRBJ2-4; D is possibly TRBD1 (5 bases). CDR1 SNHLY and CDR2 FYNNEI come from the germline V gene. Trimming shortened V by 3 bases and J by 0 bases, and 12 bases separated the two germline ends. This CDR3 contains 16 residues.

The chain joins TRBV14 to TRBJ2-7; D not certain. The germline V gene encodes CDR1 SGHDN and CDR2 FVKESK. The CDR3 has 12 amino acids. The V end was cut by 1 base, the J end by 1 base, with 2 bases between. For the CDR3, the DNA is TGTGCCAGCAGCCAAGTATCCTACGAGCAGTACTTC. It is translated as CASSQVSYEQYF.

This clone has a handful of counts. This chain uses TRBV7-3 with TRBJ2-5, with 9 bases aligning to TRBD1. The CDR3 has 13 residues. Unmatched junction bases numbered 2, after V lost 5 bases and J lost 4 bases. Germline CDR1 SGHTA, CDR2 FQGTGA. The chain's CDR3 is CASSVDRGETQYF. The CDR3 DNA reads as TGTGCCAGCAGCGTGGACAGGGGAGAGACCCAGTACTTC.

The chain is built from TRBV5-1 and TRBJ2-7; D ambiguous. Germline assignment: CDR1 SGHRS and CDR2 YFSETQ. V was pared by 4 bases and J by 9 bases, with 11 bases between. There are 11 residues in the CDR3. The CDR3 DNA reads as TGCGCCAGCAGCGATGACAATCTGCAGTACTTC. It encodes CASSDDNLQYF.

The V call is TRBV5-1, the J call TRBJ2-1; possibly TRBD2 for D (6 bases). The germline V gene encodes CDR1 SGHRS and CDR2 YFSETQ. The CDR3 spans 16 residues. V was pared by 0 bases and J by 5 bases, with 15 bases between. CDR3 sequence reads: CASSLARVSGDNEQFF. CDR3 bases: TGCGCCAGCAGCTTGGCCAGGGTTAGCGGCGACAATGAGCAGTTCTTC. Full variable domain (rest looked up from reference TRBV5-1 and TRBJ2-1): KAGVTQTPRYLIKTRGQQVTLSCSPISGHRSVSWYQQTPGQGLQFLFEYFSETQRNKGNFPGRFSGRQFSNSRSEMNVSTLELGDSALYLCASSLARVSGDNEQFFGPGTRLTVL.

V usage is TRBV19 and J usage is TRBJ1-2, with a weak D call TRBD1 (5 bases). CDR3 length: 13 residues. V was cut by 3 bases and J by 5 bases, with 10 bases left in between. Germline V gene data show CDR1 as LNHDA and CDR2 as SQIVND (reference sequence). The CDR3 nucleotides read TGTGCCAGTAGTATCGGCAGGGAATATGGCTACACCTTC. Translated, it gives CASSIGREYGYTF.

V usage is TRBV10-2 and J usage is TRBJ2-1; TRBD2 aligns across 9 bases. Germline-derived CDR1 and CDR2 are WSHSY and SAAADI. This CDR3 region has 14 residues. V trimming: 0 bases; J trimming: 13 bases; junction bases outside the gene matches: 7. CDR3 amino acids: CASSESSGGREQFF. The CDR3 DNA is TGCGCCAGCAGTGAGTCTAGCGGGGGCCGTGAACAGTTCTTC.

The CDR3, as DNA: TGTGCCTGGAGTGAGGGGCAGGGGGTCACAGATACGCAGTATTTT. It is translated as CAWSEGQGVTDTQYF. This chain links TRBV30 with TRBJ2-3; 7 positions match TRBD1. J lost 2 bases, V lost 1 base, and 6 bases had no gene match. Germline V gene sequence: CDR1 GTSNPN, CDR2 SVGIG (reference sequence). The CDR3 has 15 residues.

The chain has TRBV28 and TRBJ2-7; D is uncertain. The CDR3 length is 11 residues. The germline gives CDR1 MDHEN, CDR2 SYDVKM. V was pared by 5 bases and J by 5 bases, with 7 bases between. The CDR3 coding sequence is TGTGCCAGCAGTCTCGTAGACGAGCAGTACTTC. This encodes CASSLVDEQYF.

About this clone itself: The same CDR3 can be traced to other DNA sequences in this sample. The chain uses TRBV4-1 and TRBJ1-5; D uncertain. The CDR3 covers 15 residues. Deletions cut 1 base from V and 0 bases from J, with 7 bases between. In germline, CDR1 is MGHRA, CDR2 YSYEKL. The CDR3 DNA is TGCGCCAGCAGCCAAGTGGGAGGTAGCAATCAGCCCCAGCATTTT. It encodes CASSQVGGSNQPQHF.

This chain connects TRBV30 to TRBJ2-1; 8 nucleotides agree with TRBD2. J was trimmed by 10 bases and V by 2 bases; bases with no gene match: 10. Germline V CDR1 and CDR2: GTSNPN, SVGIG (reference sequence). This CDR3 region has 14 residues. CDR3 loop: CAWSSGTSVREQFF. For the CDR3, the DNA is TGTGCCTGGAGTTCTGGGACTAGTGTCCGCGAGCAGTTCTTC.

V and J are TRBV9 and TRBJ1-3, with a weak D call TRBD1 (5 bases). The CDR3 is 14 amino acids. V was shortened by 2 bases and J by 4 bases, with 10 bases between the two germline ends. Germline CDR1 and CDR2: SGDLS and YYNGEE. The CDR3 bases are TGTGCCAGCAGCGTGGACCCAGGGGGAAACACCATATATTTT. Protein sequence: CASSVDPGGNTIYF.

This clone appeared once. The chain recombines TRBV28 with TRBJ2-1, with TRBD2 matching over 12 bases. Germline CDR1 MDHEN, CDR2 SYDVKM. The CDR3 length is 22 residues. V shed 1 base and J 0 bases; nucleotides not matched to a gene: 16. CDR3 protein: CASSLSLTTSGSILGSYNEQFF. The CDR3 nucleotides read TGTGCCAGCAGTTTATCCCTTACGACTAGCGGGAGTATACTGGGCTCCTACAATGAGCAGTTCTTC.

This clone has a handful of counts. The V call is TRBV28, the J call TRBJ1-5; the D gene is possibly TRBD1 (5 bases). The CDR3 runs to 16 residues. V was shortened by 3 bases and J by 2 bases, with 14 bases between the two germline ends. Looked up from germline, CDR1 is MDHEN and CDR2 is SYDVKM. The CDR3, as DNA: TGTGCCAGCAGTTTTCGTCCCAGGGCAGGCAATCAGCCCCAGCATTTT. It translates to CASSFRPRAGNQPQHF. Drawing the rest from reference TRBV28 and TRBJ1-5, the complete variable domain is DVKVTQSSRYLVKRTGEKVFLECVQDMDHENMFWYRQDPGLGLRLIYFSYDVKMKEKGDIPEGYSVSREKKERFSLILESASTNQTSMYLCASSFRPRAGNQPQHFGDGTRLSIL.

The V gene is TRBV10-2, the J gene TRBJ2-7; D not certain. The CDR3 has 15 amino acids. Trimming took off 4 bases at V and 3 bases at J, with 16 bases between the two ends. Germline CDR1 is WSHSY and CDR2 is SAAADI. CDR3 region: CASSGNKEISYEQYF. The DNA for the CDR3 is TGCGCCAGCAGTGGGAACAAGGAGATTAGCTACGAGCAGTACTTC.

The J gene is TRBJ2-3, the V gene TRBV13; TRBD2 aligns across 7 bases. The CDR3 spans 15 residues. V was pared by 5 bases and J by 9 bases, with 14 bases of the junction left unmatched. CDR1 and CDR2 from the germline V gene are PRHDT and FYEKMQ (reference sequence). CDR3 region: CASSLGLGIGGTQYF. The CDR3 coding sequence is TGTGCCAGCAGCCTCGGACTAGGTATCGGAGGGACGCAGTATTTT.